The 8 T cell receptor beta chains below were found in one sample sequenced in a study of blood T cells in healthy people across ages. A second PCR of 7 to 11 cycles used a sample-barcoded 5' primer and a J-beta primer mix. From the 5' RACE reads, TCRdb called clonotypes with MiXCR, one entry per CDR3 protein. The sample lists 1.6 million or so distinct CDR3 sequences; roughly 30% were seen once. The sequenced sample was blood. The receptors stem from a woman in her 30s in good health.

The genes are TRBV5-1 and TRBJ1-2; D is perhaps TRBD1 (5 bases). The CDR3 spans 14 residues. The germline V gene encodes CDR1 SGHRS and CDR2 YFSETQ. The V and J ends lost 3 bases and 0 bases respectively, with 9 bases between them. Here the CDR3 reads CASSWGTANYGYTF. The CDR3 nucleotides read TGCGCCAGCAGCTGGGGGACGGCTAACTATGGCTACACCTTC.

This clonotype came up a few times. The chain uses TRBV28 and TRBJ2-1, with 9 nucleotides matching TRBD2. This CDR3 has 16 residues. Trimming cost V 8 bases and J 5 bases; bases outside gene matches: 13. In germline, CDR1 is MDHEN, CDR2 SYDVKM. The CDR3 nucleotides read TGTGCCAGCGCCAAGCTAGGGACTAGCAATAACAATGAGCAGTTCTTC. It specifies CASAKLGTSNNNEQFF.

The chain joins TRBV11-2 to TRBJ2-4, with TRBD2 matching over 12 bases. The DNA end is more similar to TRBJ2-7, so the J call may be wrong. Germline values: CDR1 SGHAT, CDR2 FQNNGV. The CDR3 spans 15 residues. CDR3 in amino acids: CASRSLTSGGYEQYF. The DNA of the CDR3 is TGTGCCAGCAGATCCTTGACTAGCGGGGGCTACGAGCAGTACTTC.

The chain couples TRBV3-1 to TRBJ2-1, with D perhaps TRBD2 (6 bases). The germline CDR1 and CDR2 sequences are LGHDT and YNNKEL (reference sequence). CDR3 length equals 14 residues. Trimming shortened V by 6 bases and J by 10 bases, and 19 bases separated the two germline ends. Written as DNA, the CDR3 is TGTGCCAGCAGACACGAGGGGAGTGCGGGGGAGCAGTTCTTC. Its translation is CASRHEGSAGEQFF.

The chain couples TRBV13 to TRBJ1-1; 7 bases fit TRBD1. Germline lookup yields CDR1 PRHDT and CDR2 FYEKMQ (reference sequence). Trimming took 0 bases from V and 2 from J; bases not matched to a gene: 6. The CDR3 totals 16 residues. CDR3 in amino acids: CASSLGSKGANTEAFF. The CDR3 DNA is TGTGCCAGCAGCTTAGGATCGAAGGGGGCAAACACTGAAGCTTTCTTT.

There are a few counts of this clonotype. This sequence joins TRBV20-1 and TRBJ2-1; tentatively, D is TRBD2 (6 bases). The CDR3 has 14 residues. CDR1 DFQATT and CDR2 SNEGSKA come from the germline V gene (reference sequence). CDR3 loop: CSTWDSLHYNEQFF. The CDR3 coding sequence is TGCAGCACCTGGGACTCACTCCACTACAATGAGCAGTTCTTC.

The CDR3 here is CSATGTGGIYEQYF. In DNA, the CDR3 is TGCAGTGCCACTGGGACAGGGGGTATCTACGAGCAGTACTTC. The V and J genes are TRBV20-1 and TRBJ2-5, with 11 bases fitting TRBD1. The J call is in doubt because the DNA end fits TRBJ2-7 better. The CDR3 is 14 amino acids. Per germline, CDR1 DFQATT and CDR2 SNEGSKA (reference sequence).

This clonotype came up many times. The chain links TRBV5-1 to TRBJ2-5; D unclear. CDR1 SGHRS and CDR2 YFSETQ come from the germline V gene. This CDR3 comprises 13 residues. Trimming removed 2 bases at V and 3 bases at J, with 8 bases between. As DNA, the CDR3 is TGCGCCAGCAGCTTTAATGGTGAAGAGACCCAGTACTTC. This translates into CASSFNGEETQYF.